One sample yielded the 15 T cell receptor beta chains listed below, sequenced in a study of early T cells in non-severe SARS-CoV-2 infection. TCRdb reprocessed the 5' RACE reads via MiXCR and lists one record per CDR3 protein. The table includes 55,000 to 80,000 distinct CDR3 sequences, 7% to 9.5% detected once. Sequenced material: whole blood, taken at baseline. All receptors derive from an adult who was a healthcare worker with PCR-confirmed SARS-CoV-2 infection or an uninfected control (not recorded which).

The J gene is TRBJ2-2, the V gene TRBV10-3; the D call may be TRBD1 or TRBD2 (5 bases each). The V gene lost 3 bases and the J gene lost 1 base, with 9 bases spanning the gap. CDR1 is ENHRY, CDR2 SYGVKD, per germline. There are 15 residues in the CDR3. The DNA for the CDR3 is TGTGCCATCAGTGACCGGGACGGGAACACCGGGGAGCTGTTTTTT. It codes for CAISDRDGNTGELFF.

Ten or more counts support this clonotype. The chain is built from TRBV6-6 and TRBJ1-4; D may be TRBD1 (5 bases). Deletions cut 8 bases from V and 3 bases from J, with 10 bases between. CDR3 length equals 13 residues. Germline V CDR1 and CDR2: MNHNY, SVGAGI (reference sequence). Here the CDR3 reads CASVGHPNEKLFF. The CDR3 nucleotides are TGTGCCAGCGTAGGACATCCTAATGAAAAACTGTTTTTT.

This clonotype was seen at least ten times. The J gene is TRBJ1-2, the V gene TRBV12-3 or TRBV12-4, with D unclear. The CDR3 totals 13 residues. V lost 2 bases and J 4 bases, leaving 8 bases between the germline ends. CDR3 in amino acids: CASSLSRSYGYTF. The CDR3 DNA reads TGTGCCAGCAGTTTATCCAGATCCTATGGCTACACCTTC.

This clonotype came up many times. The chain joins TRBV27 to TRBJ1-5; 10 bases match TRBD1. V lost 5 bases to trimming and J lost 7 bases; unmatched junction nucleotides: 8. Germline V CDR1 and CDR2: MNHEY, SMNVEV (reference sequence). The CDR3 runs 15 residues. CDR3 coding DNA: TGTGCCAGCAGTCTCACGGGGACAGGGGAGCAGCCCCAGCATTTT. Encoded protein: CASSLTGTGEQPQHF.

The chain combines TRBV29-1 with TRBJ2-3; D is perhaps TRBD1 or TRBD2 (5 bases each). The CDR3 has 15 residues. The V gene's germline CDR1 is SQVTM and CDR2 ANQGSEA. Trimming left V 7 bases short and J 0 bases short, with 17 bases between. The CDR3 region is CSGGRGRSSTDTQYF. As DNA, the CDR3 is TGCAGCGGGGGGAGAGGGAGATCGAGCACAGATACGCAGTATTTT.

This sequence joins TRBV12-5 and TRBJ2-3; tentatively, D is TRBD1 (5 bases). In germline, CDR1 is LGHNT, CDR2 FRNRAP. The CDR3 consists of 15 residues. Trimming removed 3 bases from V and 4 bases from J, with 14 bases in between. The CDR3 nucleotides are TGTGCTAGTGGTTTCATTGCAGGGTGGGCAGATACGCAGTATTTT. Its translation: CASGFIAGWADTQYF.

This clonotype was seen many times. The rearrangement uses TRBV3-1 and TRBJ2-1, with D hard to call. The CDR3 contains 17 residues. Germline V CDR1 and CDR2: LGHDT, YNNKEL (reference sequence). The V and J ends lost 0 bases and 1 base respectively, with 13 bases between them. For the CDR3, the DNA is TGTGCCAGCAGCCAAGAAGTCTGGATCCAGTCCTACAATGAGCAGTTCTTC. Translating it yields CASSQEVWIQSYNEQFF.

This clonotype was counted at least ten times. This chain joins TRBV7-8 and TRBJ1-2; the match to TRBD1 covers 10 bases. CDR3 length: 16 amino acids. Germline lookup yields CDR1 SGHVS and CDR2 FQNEAQ. The trim removed 5 bases at V and 6 bases at J, leaving 12 bases unmatched. CDR3 sequence: CASSMSGQGTSDGYTF. The DNA for the CDR3 is TGTGCCAGCAGCATGTCGGGACAGGGGACGTCTGATGGCTACACCTTC.

The chain uses TRBV29-1 and TRBJ2-2; D is perhaps TRBD1 (6 bases). Looked up from germline, CDR1 is SQVTM and CDR2 is ANQGSEA. The length of the CDR3 is 15 residues. V was pared by 6 bases and J by 1 base, with 15 bases between. The CDR3 nucleotides read TGCAGCGTCGGAAACCGGGGACAGAACACCGGGGAGCTGTTTTTT. This sequence encodes CSVGNRGQNTGELFF.

Many counts were recorded for this clonotype. The V gene is TRBV9, the J gene TRBJ2-3; 9 nucleotides line up with TRBD1. CDR1 and CDR2 (germline): SGDLS, YYNGEE. Germline trimming cut 0 bases from V and 1 base from J; bases unmatched to any gene: 0. The CDR3 extends over 15 amino acids. Here the CDR3 reads CASSVGTGGTDTQYF. The CDR3 nucleotides read TGTGCCAGCAGCGTAGGGACAGGGGGCACAGATACGCAGTATTTT.

This clonotype showed up just a few times. This rearrangement joins TRBV6-5 to TRBJ1-1, with D possibly being TRBD1 (6 bases). Trimming removed 7 bases from V and 6 bases from J, with 18 bases in between. The CDR3 consists of 14 residues. CDR1 is MNHEY, CDR2 SVGAGI, per germline. The CDR3 sequence: CASTLRTAVSEAFF. The CDR3 DNA sequence: TGTGCCAGCACTCTAAGGACAGCGGTTTCTGAAGCTTTCTTT.

This clonotype appeared many times. The genes are TRBV18 and TRBJ1-1; no definite D call. Looked up from germline, CDR1 is KGHSH and CDR2 is LQKENI. CDR3 length equals 12 residues. V gave up 5 bases and J gave up 3 bases, with 7 bases separating them. DNA for the CDR3: TGTGCCAGCTCAAGGTCGGACACTGAAGCTTTCTTT. It yields the protein CASSRSDTEAFF. Complete variable domain (other parts from reference TRBV18 and TRBJ1-1): NAGVMQNPRHLVRRRGQEARLRCSPMKGHSHVYWYRQLPEEGLKFMVYLQKENIIDESGMPKERFSAEFPKEGPSILRIQQVVRGDSAAYFCASSRSDTEAFFGQGTRLTVV.

This rearrangement joins TRBV20-1 to TRBJ2-3, with D perhaps TRBD1 (5 bases). The germline V gene has CDR1 DFQATT and CDR2 SNEGSKA (reference sequence). The CDR3 sequence is 11 residues long. Between the trimmed V and J ends, which lost 7 bases and 1 base, there was a span of 6 bases. CDR3 in DNA: TGCAGTGGACAGCGCACAGATACGCAGTATTTT. Encoded protein: CSGQRTDTQYF.

This clonotype came up a few times. This sequence joins TRBV7-3 and TRBJ1-1; 8 bases match TRBD1. J was trimmed by 7 bases and V by 2 bases; bases with no gene match: 9. Looked up from germline, CDR1 is SGHTA and CDR2 is FQGTGA. The CDR3 runs to 15 residues. The CDR3 bases are TGTGCCAGCAGCTTAGGACAAGGGACAGGCAATGAAGCTTTCTTT. It codes for CASSLGQGTGNEAFF.

Ten or more counts support this clonotype. This chain joins TRBV20-1 and TRBJ1-5, with D uncertain. Germline V gene data show CDR1 as DFQATT and CDR2 as SNEGSKA (reference sequence). There are 13 residues in the CDR3. V lost 8 bases to trimming and J lost 2 bases, with 13 bases between them. CDR3 sequence: CSSAPGGNQPQHF. The CDR3 coding sequence is TGCAGTTCAGCACCCGGGGGCAATCAGCCCCAGCATTTT.